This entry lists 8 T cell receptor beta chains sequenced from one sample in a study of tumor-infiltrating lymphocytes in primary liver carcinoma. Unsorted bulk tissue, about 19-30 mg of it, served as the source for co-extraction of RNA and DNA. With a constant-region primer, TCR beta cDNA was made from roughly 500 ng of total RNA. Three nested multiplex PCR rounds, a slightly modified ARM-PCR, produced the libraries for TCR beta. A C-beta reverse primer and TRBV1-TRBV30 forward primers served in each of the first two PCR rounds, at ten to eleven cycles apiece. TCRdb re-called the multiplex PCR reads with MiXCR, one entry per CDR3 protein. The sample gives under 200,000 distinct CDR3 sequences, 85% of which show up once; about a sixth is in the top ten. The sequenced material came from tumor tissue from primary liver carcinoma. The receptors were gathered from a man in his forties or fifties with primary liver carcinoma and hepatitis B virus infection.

This CDR3 is CADSLGLTNNSPLHF. The CDR3 DNA sequence: TGTGCCGACAGTTTGGGTTTAACAAATAATTCACCCCTCCACTTT. The J gene is TRBJ1-6, the V gene TRBV28, with TRBD1 as a possible D gene (5 bases). CDR1 and CDR2 (germline): MDHEN, SYDVKM. The CDR3 loop spans 15 amino acids. V lost 11 bases and J lost 5, with 19 bases in between.

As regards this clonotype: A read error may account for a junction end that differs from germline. CDR3 DNA: TGTGCCAGCAGGCAAGATCATCGGGGGAGCTTTGGGGGCAACGTCCTGACTTTC. Amino acid sequence: CASRQDHRGSFGGNVLTF. This rearrangement joins TRBV4-2 to TRBJ2-6; a possible D gene is TRBD2 (6 bases). Germline V gene data show CDR1 as LGHNA and CDR2 as YNFKEQ. The CDR3 has 18 amino acids.

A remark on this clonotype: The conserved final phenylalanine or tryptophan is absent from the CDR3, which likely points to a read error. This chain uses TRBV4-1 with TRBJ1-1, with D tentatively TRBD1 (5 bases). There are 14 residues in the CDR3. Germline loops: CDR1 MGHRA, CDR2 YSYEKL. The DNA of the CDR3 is TGTGCCAGCAGCCAAGATCAGGGGAACACTGAAGCTTTCATT. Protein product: CASSQDQGNTEAFI.

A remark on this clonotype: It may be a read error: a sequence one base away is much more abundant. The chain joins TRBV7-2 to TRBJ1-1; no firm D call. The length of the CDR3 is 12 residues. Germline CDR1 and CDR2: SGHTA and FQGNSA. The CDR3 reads CASFQGNTVAFF. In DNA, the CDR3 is TGTGCCAGCTTTCAAGGGAACACTGTAGCTTTCTTT.

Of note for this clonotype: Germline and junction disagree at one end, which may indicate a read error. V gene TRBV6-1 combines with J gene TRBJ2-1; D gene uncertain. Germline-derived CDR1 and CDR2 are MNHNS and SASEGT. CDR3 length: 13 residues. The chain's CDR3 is CASSEVTHNGQFF. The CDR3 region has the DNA TGTGCCAGCAGTGAAGTAACACACAATGGGCAGTTCTTC.

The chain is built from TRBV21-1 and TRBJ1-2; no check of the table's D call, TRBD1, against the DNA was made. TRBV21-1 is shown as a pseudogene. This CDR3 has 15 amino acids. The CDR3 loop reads CASTKWDRGLPGYTF. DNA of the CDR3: TGTGCCAGCACCAAATGGGACAGGGGGCTTCCTGGCTACACCTTC.

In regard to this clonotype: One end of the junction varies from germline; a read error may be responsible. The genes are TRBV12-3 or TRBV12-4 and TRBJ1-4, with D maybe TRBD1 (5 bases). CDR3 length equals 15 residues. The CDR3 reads CASTFSLGGNEKLFF. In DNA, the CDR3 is TGTGCCAGCACTTTCAGTCTGGGGGGGAATGAAAAATTGTTTTTT.

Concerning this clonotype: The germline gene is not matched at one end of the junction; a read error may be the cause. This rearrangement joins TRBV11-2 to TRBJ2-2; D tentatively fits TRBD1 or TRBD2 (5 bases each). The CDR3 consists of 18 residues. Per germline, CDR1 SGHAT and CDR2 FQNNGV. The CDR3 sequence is CVNIITATWTVGTGELFF. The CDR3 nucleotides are TGTGTCAACATCATCACCGCTACATGGACGGTGGGGACCGGGGAACTGTTTTTT.